This T cell receptor (beta chain) was sequenced during a study of blood T cell repertoires in COVID-19. At the level of the study: Collection of acute and convalescent COVID-19 samples took place in the United States, Italy and Spain. Sources were T cells, B-cell-depleted T cells, or PBMCs; the material itself was cDNA or gDNA.

Under the authors' procedure: Amplification with reference gene primers provided the estimates of nucleated cell counts. Method: immunoSEQ multiplex PCR; TCRdb's copy keeps in-frame clones and lacks some. The V and J calls and clone size are taken from that table; D and trimming were inferred from the DNA. This sample has 150,000 to 200,000 clones, with around 89% found just once. This clone showed up just a few times. V was pared by 3 bases and J by 7 bases, with 21 bases between. CDR1 is KGHSH and CDR2 is LQKENI in the germline V gene. This CDR3 spans 17 amino acids. The chain combines TRBV18 with TRBJ1-4, with D possibly TRBD1 on 6 matching bases. The clonotype originates from a man in his sixties with acute or convalescent COVID-19. The sample comprised peripheral blood. In DNA form, the CDR3 reads TGTGCCAGCTCACCGCTCCCTTGGGGGCAAGGGGGTGAAAAACTGTTTTTT. It specifies CASSPLPWGQGGEKLFF. Combining the CDR3 with reference TRBV18 and TRBJ1-4 gives the whole variable domain NAGVMQNPRHLVRRRGQEARLRCSPMKGHSHVYWYRQLPEEGLKFMVYLQKENIIDESGMPKERFSAEFPKEGPSILRIQQVVRGDSAAYFCASSPLPWGQGGEKLFFGSGTQLSVL.